The source of this TCR beta chain is a study of T cell responses to AZD1222 COVID-19 vaccine. The CDR3 has 16 amino acids. V gave up 6 bases and J gave up 3 bases, with 21 bases separating them. Germline V gene data show CDR1 as SQVTM and CDR2 as ANQGSEA. The table came from immunoSEQ multiplex PCR; TCRdb's copy has only in-frame clones and leaves some out. The repertoire includes approximately 84,000 clones, around 90% of them detected once, and roughly 2.5% sits in the top ten. The genes are TRBV29-1 and TRBJ2-1; D is undetermined. This receptor was taken from an adult in good health. Specimen: peripheral blood, collected on day 0 of AZD1222 vaccination. The CDR3 nucleotides read TGCAGCGTCCCGAGGTGGGCGGAATCACTCTACAATGAGCAGTTCTTC. Translation gives CSVPRWAESLYNEQFF.